This T cell receptor beta chain was profiled in a study of blood T cell repertoires in COVID-19 (dated by TCRdb to 2018 to 2020). At the level of the whole study: Samples from collaborators originated in the United States, Italy and Spain and spanned both the acute and convalescent phases of COVID-19. Nearly every sample came with metadata listing a de-identified subject ID, COVID-19 status, age in years and sex. Samples came from the ongoing ImmuneRACE study (first 160 participants) plus 1,254 subjects from 6 global collaborators. Subjects who had been exposed to COVID-19, were actively infected with it, or had recovered from it provided the deeply sampled blood TCRbeta repertoires that made up the dataset. The prospective study material was composed of cDNA or gDNA derived from T cells, B-cell-depleted T cells, or PBMCs. HLA class I and class II types, where available, came from metadata supplied by the sample provider rather than from assay-based typing. The repertoires were released in a freely available public database intended as a resource for research on the immune response to SARS-CoV-2. What the authors observed across the whole study: The quantity of clinical and demographic metadata differed by source and by participant and was supplied without curation.

The CDR3 runs 15 residues from the cysteine to the phenylalanine. Only the CDR3 DNA stays, 45 bases, in frame from base 1. Reading the germline V gene gives CDR1 ENHRY and CDR2 SYGVKD. Relative to germline, V is missing 0 bases and J is missing 4 bases, with 6 bases of the junction outside any gene match. One collaborating source in Seattle enrolled patients while the patients were actively infected and followed the patients over time throughout the course of disease. Collaborating institutions collected whole blood in K2EDTA tubes following their own protocols. For TCRbeta analysis, collaborators shipped samples in one of three forms: frozen whole blood, isolated PBMCs, or DNA extracted from either of those sample types. The immunoSEQ Assay, a bias-controlled multiplex PCR, was used to amplify TCRbeta CDR3 regions from genomic DNA. The study's processing was this. Within the assay, amplification of reference gene primers was used to estimate how many nucleated cells each sample contained. Sequence reads were collapsed and filtered to measure the absolute abundance of every unique TCRbeta CDR3 rearrangement. For each sample, productive Simpson clonality was calculated as the square root of Simpson's diversity index across productive rearrangements. The table comes from immuneACCESS by way of TCRdb, which keeps in-frame sequences with V and J called. Part of the clones is missing from these tables; in studies checked, under half for an unresolved V gene and the rest for unknown reasons. V, J and clone size are those of that table, while D and trimming were read from the DNA. This sample is represented by 150,000 to 200,000 clones; roughly 81% of them were singletons. The ten largest clones represent 12% of the sample.

As regards this clone: Its antigen remains unidentified. Base qualities were left out, and no much larger clone turns up one base away.

Recombination linked TRBV10-3 to TRBJ2-7; TRBD2 fits 7 bases in the junction. The sequence derives from a woman aged 80 or over with COVID-19, enrolled during active disease. Sequencing was performed on peripheral blood. The CDR3 sequence is CAISESMGGPYEQYF. The base sequence is TGTGCCATCAGTGAGTCGATGGGAGGGCCTTACGAGCAGTACTTC.